This TCR beta chain is from a study of cytomegalovirus exposure and HLA in healthy donors. About the research overall: Previous work identified 120 million or so unique TCR beta sequences from around 200 million T cells. Study-wide findings and caveats: Some V segments (TRBV6-2 and TRBV6-3 among them) were excluded as indistinguishable.

As for this clone: The antigen remains undetermined. Likely a read error: the CDR3 ends without its conserved phenylalanine or tryptophan.

A multiplex PCR was run with 60 Vbeta primers and 13 Jbeta primers. In the original workflow: About 80 million unique TCR beta chains, roughly 11 million of them shared, were counted by a later analysis. The assay was immunoSEQ multiplex PCR, and TCRdb's table has in-frame clones only and misses some. The DNA was the basis for D and trimming; V, J and clone size are from that table. The data contain more than 80,000 clones, around 59% of them singletons. Trimming shortened V by 0 bases and J by 0 bases, and 13 bases separated the two germline ends. CDR3 length equals 17 residues. Germline V CDR1 and CDR2: SGHRS, YFSETQ.

This receptor was taken from a human donor in good health. Sequencing used PBMCs. The chain combines TRBV5-1 with TRBJ1-5, with D possibly being TRBD1 (6 bases). This chain's CDR3 is CASSLGTVPYSNQPQHL. For the CDR3, the DNA is TGCGCCAGCAGCTTGGGGACAGTCCCGTATAGCAATCAGCCCCAGCATTTG.